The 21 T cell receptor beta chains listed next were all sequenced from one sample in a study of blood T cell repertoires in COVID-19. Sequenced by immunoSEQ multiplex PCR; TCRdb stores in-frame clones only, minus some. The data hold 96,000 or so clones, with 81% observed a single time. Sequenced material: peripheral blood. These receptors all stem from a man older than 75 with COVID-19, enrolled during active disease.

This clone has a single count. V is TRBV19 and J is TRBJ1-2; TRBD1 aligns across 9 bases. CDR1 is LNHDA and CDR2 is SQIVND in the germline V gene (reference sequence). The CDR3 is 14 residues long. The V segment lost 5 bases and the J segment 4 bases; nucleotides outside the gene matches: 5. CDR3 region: CASSVRDRAYGYTF. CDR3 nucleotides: TGTGCCAGTAGTGTCCGGGACAGGGCCTATGGCTACACCTTC.

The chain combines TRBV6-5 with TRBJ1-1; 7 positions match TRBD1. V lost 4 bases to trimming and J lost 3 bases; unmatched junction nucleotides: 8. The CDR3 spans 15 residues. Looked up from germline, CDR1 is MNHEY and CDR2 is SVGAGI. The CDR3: CASSSDRARDTEAFF. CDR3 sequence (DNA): TGTGCCAGCAGTTCCGACAGGGCGAGGGACACTGAAGCTTTCTTT.

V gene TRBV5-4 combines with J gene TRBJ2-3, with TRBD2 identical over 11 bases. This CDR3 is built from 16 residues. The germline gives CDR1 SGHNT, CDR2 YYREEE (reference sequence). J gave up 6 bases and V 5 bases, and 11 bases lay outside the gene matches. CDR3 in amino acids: CASREEVAGGIDTQYF. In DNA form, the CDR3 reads TGTGCCAGCAGGGAGGAAGTAGCGGGGGGGATCGATACGCAGTATTTT. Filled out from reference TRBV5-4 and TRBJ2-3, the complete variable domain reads ETGVTQSPTHLIKTRGQQVTLRCSSQSGHNTVSWYQQALGQGPQFIFQYYREEENGRGNFPPRFSGLQFPNYSSELNVNALELDDSALYLCASREEVAGGIDTQYFGPGTRLTVL.

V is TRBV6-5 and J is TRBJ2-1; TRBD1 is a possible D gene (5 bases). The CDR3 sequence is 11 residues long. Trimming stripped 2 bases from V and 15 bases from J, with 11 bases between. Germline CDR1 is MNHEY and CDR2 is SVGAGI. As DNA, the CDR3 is TGTGCCAGCAGTTACAGGGGTCGACGGTTCTTC. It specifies CASSYRGRRFF.

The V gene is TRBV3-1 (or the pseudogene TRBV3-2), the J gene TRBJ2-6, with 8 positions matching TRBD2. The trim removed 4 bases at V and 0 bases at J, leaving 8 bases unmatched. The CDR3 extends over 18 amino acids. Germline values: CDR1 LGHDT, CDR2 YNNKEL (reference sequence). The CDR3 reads CASSRVSGTSSGANVLTF. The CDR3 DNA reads TGTGCCAGCAGCCGAGTTAGCGGGACGAGCTCTGGGGCCAACGTCCTGACTTTC.

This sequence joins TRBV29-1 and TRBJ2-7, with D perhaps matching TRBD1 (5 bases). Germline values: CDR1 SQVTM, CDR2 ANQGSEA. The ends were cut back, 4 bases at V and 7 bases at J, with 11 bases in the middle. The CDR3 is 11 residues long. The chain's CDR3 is CSVGQTNEQYF. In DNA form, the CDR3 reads TGCAGCGTTGGACAGACCAATGAGCAGTACTTC.

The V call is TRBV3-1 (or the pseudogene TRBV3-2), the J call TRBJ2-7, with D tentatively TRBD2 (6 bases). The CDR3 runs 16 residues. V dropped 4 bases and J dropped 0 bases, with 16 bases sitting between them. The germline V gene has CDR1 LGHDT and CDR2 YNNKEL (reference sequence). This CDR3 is CASSPGLSTSSYEQYF. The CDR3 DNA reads TGTGCCAGCAGCCCGGGACTTTCAACAAGCTCCTACGAGCAGTACTTC.

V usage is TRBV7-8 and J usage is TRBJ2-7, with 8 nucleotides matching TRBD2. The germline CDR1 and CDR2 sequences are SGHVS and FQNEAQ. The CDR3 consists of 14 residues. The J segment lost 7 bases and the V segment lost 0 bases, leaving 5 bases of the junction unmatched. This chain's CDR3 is CASSLARGAGEQYF. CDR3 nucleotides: TGTGCCAGCAGCTTAGCGCGGGGGGCGGGGGAGCAGTACTTC.

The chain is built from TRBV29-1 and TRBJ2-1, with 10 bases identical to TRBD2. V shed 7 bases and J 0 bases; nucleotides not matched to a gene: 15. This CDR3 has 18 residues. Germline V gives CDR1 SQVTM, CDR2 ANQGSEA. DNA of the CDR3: TGCAGCGCCCAGGGGTCACTAGCGGGACCCTTCTCCTACAATGAGCAGTTCTTC. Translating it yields CSAQGSLAGPFSYNEQFF.

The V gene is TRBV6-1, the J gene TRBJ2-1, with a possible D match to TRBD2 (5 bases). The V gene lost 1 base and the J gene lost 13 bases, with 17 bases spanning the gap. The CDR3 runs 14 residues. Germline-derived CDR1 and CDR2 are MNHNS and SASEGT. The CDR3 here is CASSEVRAVTKQFF. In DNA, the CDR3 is TGTGCCAGCAGTGAAGTGCGGGCGGTGACTAAACAGTTCTTC.

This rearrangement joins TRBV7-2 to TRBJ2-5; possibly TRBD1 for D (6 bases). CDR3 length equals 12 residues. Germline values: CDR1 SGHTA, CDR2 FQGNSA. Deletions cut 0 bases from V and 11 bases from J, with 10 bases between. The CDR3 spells CASSLAGQLQYF. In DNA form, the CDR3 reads TGTGCCAGCAGCTTAGCCGGACAGTTGCAGTACTTC.

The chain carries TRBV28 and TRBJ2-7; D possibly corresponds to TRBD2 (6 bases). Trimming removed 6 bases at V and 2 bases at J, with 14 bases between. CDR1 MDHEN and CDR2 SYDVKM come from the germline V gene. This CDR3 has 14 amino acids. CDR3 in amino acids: CASRGGLGTYEQYF. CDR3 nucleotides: TGTGCCAGCAGGGGGGGACTGGGAACCTACGAGCAGTACTTC.

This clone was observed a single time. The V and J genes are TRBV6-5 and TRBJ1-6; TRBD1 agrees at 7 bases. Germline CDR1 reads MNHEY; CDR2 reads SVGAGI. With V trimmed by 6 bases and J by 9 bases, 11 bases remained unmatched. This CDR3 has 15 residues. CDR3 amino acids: CASRQRTGVFSPLHF. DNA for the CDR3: TGTGCCAGCAGACAAAGAACAGGGGTTTTTTCACCCCTCCACTTT.

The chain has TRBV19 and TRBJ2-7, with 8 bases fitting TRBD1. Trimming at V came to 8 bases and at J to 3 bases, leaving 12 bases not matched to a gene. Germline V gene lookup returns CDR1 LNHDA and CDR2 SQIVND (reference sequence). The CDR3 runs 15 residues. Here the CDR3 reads CASLSRDRLVYEQYF. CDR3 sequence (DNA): TGTGCCAGTCTCTCCCGGGACAGGTTAGTCTACGAGCAGTACTTC.

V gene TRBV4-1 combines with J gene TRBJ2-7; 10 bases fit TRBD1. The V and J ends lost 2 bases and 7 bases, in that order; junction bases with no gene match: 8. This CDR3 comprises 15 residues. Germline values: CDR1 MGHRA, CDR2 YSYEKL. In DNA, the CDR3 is TGCGCCAGCAGCCAATCCGGGACAGGGGTTCAAGAGCAGTACTTC. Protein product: CASSQSGTGVQEQYF.

The CDR3 here is CASSLRQGMKETQYF. CDR3 bases: TGTGCCAGCAGCCTACGACAGGGAATGAAAGAGACCCAGTACTTC. The rearrangement joins TRBV7-7 to TRBJ2-5, with 7 positions matching TRBD1. Germline trimming cut 5 bases from V and 3 bases from J; bases unmatched to any gene: 9. The germline V gene encodes CDR1 SSHAT and CDR2 FNYEAQ (reference sequence). The CDR3 extends over 15 amino acids.

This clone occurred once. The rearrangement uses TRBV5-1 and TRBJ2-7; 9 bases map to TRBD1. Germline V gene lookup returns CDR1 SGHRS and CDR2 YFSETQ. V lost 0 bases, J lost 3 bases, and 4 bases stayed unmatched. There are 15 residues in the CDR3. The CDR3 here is CASSLVPGQGYEQYF. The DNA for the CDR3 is TGCGCCAGCAGCTTGGTGCCGGGACAGGGCTACGAGCAGTACTTC. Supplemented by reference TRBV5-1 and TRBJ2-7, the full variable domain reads KAGVTQTPRYLIKTRGQQVTLSCSPISGHRSVSWYQQTPGQGLQFLFEYFSETQRNKGNFPGRFSGRQFSNSRSEMNVSTLELGDSALYLCASSLVPGQGYEQYFGPGTRLTVT.

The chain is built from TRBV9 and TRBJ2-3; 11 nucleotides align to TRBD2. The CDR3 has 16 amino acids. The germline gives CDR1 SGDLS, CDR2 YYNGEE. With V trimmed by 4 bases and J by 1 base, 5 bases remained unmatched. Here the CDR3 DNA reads TGTGCCAGCAGCTTCCTACTAGCGGGGGGCACAGATACGCAGTATTTT. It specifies CASSFLLAGGTDTQYF.

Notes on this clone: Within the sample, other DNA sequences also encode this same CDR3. Written as DNA, the CDR3 is TGCGCCAGCAGCTTGGGACTAGCGGGAGGAACATACAATGAGCAGTTCTTC. Translation: CASSLGLAGGTYNEQFF. V is TRBV5-1 and J is TRBJ2-1, with TRBD2 matching 13 bases. J lost 4 bases, V lost 0 bases, and 4 bases had no gene match. The CDR3 consists of 17 residues. Germline V gene lookup returns CDR1 SGHRS and CDR2 YFSETQ. Together with reference TRBV5-1 and TRBJ2-1, the CDR3 gives the full variable domain: KAGVTQTPRYLIKTRGQQVTLSCSPISGHRSVSWYQQTPGQGLQFLFEYFSETQRNKGNFPGRFSGRQFSNSRSEMNVSTLELGDSALYLCASSLGLAGGTYNEQFFGPGTRLTVL.

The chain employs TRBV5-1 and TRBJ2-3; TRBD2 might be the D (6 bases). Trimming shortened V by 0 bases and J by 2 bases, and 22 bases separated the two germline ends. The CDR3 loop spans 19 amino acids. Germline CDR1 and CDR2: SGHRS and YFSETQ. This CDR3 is CASSLEGRAQAGYTDTQYF. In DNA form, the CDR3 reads TGCGCCAGCAGCTTGGAAGGTCGGGCCCAAGCGGGCTACACAGATACGCAGTATTTT.

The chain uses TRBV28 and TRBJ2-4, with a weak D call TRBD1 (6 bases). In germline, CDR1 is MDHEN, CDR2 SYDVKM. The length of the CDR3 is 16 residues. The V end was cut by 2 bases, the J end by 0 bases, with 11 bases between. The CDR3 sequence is CASSLKTGIAKNIQYF. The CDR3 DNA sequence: TGTGCCAGCAGTTTAAAGACAGGAATAGCCAAAAACATTCAGTACTTC.